Below, 11 T cell receptor beta chains from the same sample are listed, as sequenced in a study of T cell changes during pregnancy in multiple sclerosis. Method: immunoSEQ multiplex PCR; TCRdb's copy keeps in-frame clones and lacks some. The sample has around 44,000 clones; 85% to 95% are singletons. The sample comprised peripheral blood. The receptors here all came from a female donor with multiple sclerosis, enrolled in a pregnancy study.

The chain joins TRBV6-6 to TRBJ2-1; 10 bases are shared with TRBD2. The V gene end was trimmed by 2 bases and the J gene end by 6 bases; junction bases not matched to a gene: 7. Germline V CDR1 and CDR2: MNHNY, SVGAGI (reference sequence). The CDR3 contains 16 residues. In DNA form, the CDR3 reads TGTGCCAGCAGTTACCTCAGCGGGAGGGGCGGCAATGAGCAGTTCTTC. Translated: CASSYLSGRGGNEQFF.

V and J are TRBV7-3 and TRBJ1-2; no definite D call. V lost 4 bases, J lost 3 bases, and 12 bases lay in between. Germline V gives CDR1 SGHTA, CDR2 FQGTGA. The CDR3 length is 14 residues. In nucleotides, the CDR3 is TGTGCCAGCAGCTCTTCCGTGGAGTACTATGGCTACACCTTC. Its translation: CASSSSVEYYGYTF.

In its sample, this clone was seen a few times. J is TRBJ2-2 and V is TRBV5-6; D possibly uses TRBD1 or TRBD2 (6 bases each). V dropped 4 bases and J dropped 6 bases, with 19 bases sitting between them. This CDR3 contains 16 residues. The germline CDR1 and CDR2 sequences are SGHDT and YYEEEE. As DNA, the CDR3 is TGTGCCAGCAGCCCAACGGGGGCGAGAACGCCCGGGGAGCTGTTTTTT. This codes for CASSPTGARTPGELFF.

This chain joins TRBV19 and TRBJ1-5, with TRBD1 as a possible D gene (6 bases). CDR3 length: 16 residues. CDR1 is LNHDA and CDR2 is SQIVND in the germline V gene (reference sequence). Trimming left V 6 bases short and J 2 bases short, with 17 bases between. The DNA of the CDR3 is TGTGCCAGTAGACCTGGGGGGGGCGATGGCAATCAGCCCCAGCATTTT. It yields the protein CASRPGGGDGNQPQHF.

V and J are TRBV6-6 and TRBJ1-2; D not certain. CDR3 length: 13 residues. Germline V lookup: CDR1 MNHNY, CDR2 SVGAGI (reference sequence). Trimming removed 3 bases from V and 3 bases from J, with 8 bases in between. CDR3 coding DNA: TGTGCCAGCAGTTATAACATCGACTATGGCTACACCTTC. Amino acid sequence: CASSYNIDYGYTF.

The CDR3 DNA reads TGCGCCAGCAGCTGGCAACAGGATGAGCAGTTCTTC. Its translation is CASSWQQDEQFF. J is TRBJ2-1 and V is TRBV5-1; a possible D gene is TRBD1 (5 bases). Looked up from germline, CDR1 is SGHRS and CDR2 is YFSETQ. The CDR3 runs 12 residues. Trimming shortened V by 3 bases and J by 8 bases, and 9 bases separated the two germline ends.

J is TRBJ1-5 and V is TRBV7-6, with TRBD1 as a possible D gene (6 bases). CDR1 and CDR2 from the germline V gene are SGHVS and FNYEAQ. The CDR3 sequence is 15 residues long. V gave up 1 base and J gave up 6 bases, with 13 bases separating them. CDR3 sequence: CASSLDGGRGQPQHF. Written as DNA, the CDR3 is TGTGCCAGCAGCTTAGATGGGGGGCGCGGTCAGCCCCAGCATTTT.

The chain employs TRBV7-9 and TRBJ2-1; 11 bases line up with TRBD1. The CDR3 is 15 residues long. Germline V lookup: CDR1 SEHNR, CDR2 FQNEAQ (reference sequence). The V gene end was trimmed by 6 bases and the J gene end by 4 bases; junction bases not matched to a gene: 5. The CDR3 DNA reads TGTGCCAGCAGGACCGGACAGGGGGCGTACAATGAGCAGTTCTTC. This gives the protein CASRTGQGAYNEQFF.

The genes are TRBV19 and TRBJ1-1; D gene unclear. The CDR3 runs 16 residues. Trimming removed 1 base from V and 4 bases from J, with 16 bases in between. Germline CDR1 and CDR2: LNHDA and SQIVND (reference sequence). The CDR3 loop reads CASSIVSGGFGTEAFF. CDR3 coding DNA: TGTGCCAGTAGTATAGTATCAGGAGGGTTCGGCACTGAAGCTTTCTTT.

The chain uses TRBV19 and TRBJ2-7; the D gene could be TRBD1 or TRBD2 (6 bases each). CDR1 is LNHDA and CDR2 is SQIVND in the germline V gene (reference sequence). Trimming removed 2 bases from V and 5 bases from J, with 10 bases in between. The CDR3 consists of 13 residues. This CDR3 reads CASSILGGHEQYF. The DNA of the CDR3 is TGTGCCAGTAGTATATTGGGGGGCCACGAGCAGTACTTC.

The V and J genes are TRBV5-5 and TRBJ2-7, with D possibly TRBD2 on 6 matching bases. Germline V gene sequence: CDR1 SGHKS, CDR2 YYEKEE (reference sequence). V was pared by 5 bases and J by 0 bases, with 9 bases between. The CDR3 has 13 residues. This CDR3 is CASSDGSSYEQYF. The CDR3 DNA reads as TGTGCCAGCAGTGACGGGAGCTCCTACGAGCAGTACTTC.